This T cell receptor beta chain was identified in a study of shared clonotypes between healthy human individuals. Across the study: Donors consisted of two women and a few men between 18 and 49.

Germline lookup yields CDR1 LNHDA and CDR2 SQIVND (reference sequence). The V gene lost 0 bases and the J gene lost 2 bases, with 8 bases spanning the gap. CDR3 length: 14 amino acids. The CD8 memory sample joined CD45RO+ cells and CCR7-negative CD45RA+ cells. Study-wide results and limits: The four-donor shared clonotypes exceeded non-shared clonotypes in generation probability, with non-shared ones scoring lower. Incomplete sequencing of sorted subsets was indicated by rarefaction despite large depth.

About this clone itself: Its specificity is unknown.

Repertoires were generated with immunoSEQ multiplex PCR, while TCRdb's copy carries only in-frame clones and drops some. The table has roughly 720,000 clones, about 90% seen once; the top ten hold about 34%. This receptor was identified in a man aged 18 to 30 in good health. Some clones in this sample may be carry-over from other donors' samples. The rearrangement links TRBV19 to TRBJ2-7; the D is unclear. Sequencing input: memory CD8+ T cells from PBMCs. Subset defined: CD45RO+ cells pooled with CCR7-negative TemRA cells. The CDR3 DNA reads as TGTGCCAGTAGTATAGATCTGGGCCCCTACGAGCAGTACTTC. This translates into CASSIDLGPYEQYF. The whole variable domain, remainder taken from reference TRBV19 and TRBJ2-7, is DGGITQSPKYLFRKEGQNVTLSCEQNLNHDAMYWYRQDPGQGLRLIYYSQIVNDFQKGDIAEGYSVSREKKESFPLTVTSAQKNPTAFYLCASSIDLGPYEQYFGPGTRLTVT.